The 15 T cell receptor beta chains presented below share a single source sample, sequenced in a study of tumor-infiltrating lymphocytes in glioblastoma multiforme. TCRB libraries came from RNA via three nested multiplex PCR rounds. TCRdb called the multiplex PCR reads again in MiXCR, with one record for every CDR3 protein. The profile covers 25,000 to 35,000 distinct CDR3 sequences, with approximately 66% appearing a single time and around 34% taken by the ten largest. The specimen was brain tumor tissue. These receptors originate from a male donor with glioblastoma.

This clonotype is categorized as medium-sized. The genes are TRBV6-2 or TRBV6-3 and TRBJ2-6, with TRBD1 as a possible D gene (6 bases). Germline-derived CDR1 and CDR2 are MNHEY and SVGEGT. This CDR3 contains 16 residues. V was trimmed by 7 bases and J by 0 bases, leaving 13 bases between them. The CDR3 loop is CASNPGAASGANVLTF. DNA for the CDR3: TGTGCCAGCAATCCAGGGGCCGCCTCTGGGGCCAACGTCCTGACTTTC.

Notes on this clonotype: A much larger clonotype is one base distant, so this may be a read error. Since the CDR3 does not end with the conserved phenylalanine or tryptophan, this likely comes from a read error. The V and J genes are TRBV20-1 and TRBJ2-3, with 7 bases that match TRBD2. CDR1 is DFQATT, CDR2 SNEGSKA, per germline (reference sequence). The CDR3 length is 14 residues. The CDR3 DNA sequence: TGCGGTGCTAGAGTTACTAGCGGCACAGATACGCAGTATTTG. Encoded protein: CGARVTSGTDTQYL.

Many counts were recorded for this clonotype. The chain couples TRBV6-1 to TRBJ2-6, with D unresolved. The germline V and J ends were trimmed by 10 bases and 2 bases, with 9 bases remaining between them. The CDR3 covers 13 residues. The germline V gene encodes CDR1 MNHNS and CDR2 SASEGT. The CDR3 spells CAIAGTGANVLTF. The CDR3 DNA is TGTGCCATCGCAGGTACTGGGGCCAACGTCCTGACTTTC.

With respect to this clonotype: At one end the junction does not follow the germline gene, possibly because of a read error. The gene calls are TRBV10-2 and TRBJ2-6, with TRBD1 matching over 8 bases. This CDR3 is 17 amino acids long. Germline CDR1 is WSHSY and CDR2 is SAAADI. CDR3 loop: CAISATGVPSWANVLTF. Written as DNA, the CDR3 is TGCGCCATCAGTGCGACAGGGGTTCCCTCTTGGGCCAACGTCCTGACTTTC.

Worth noting for this clonotype: Being one base from a much bigger clone, this may be a read error. Written as DNA, the CDR3 is TGTGCCAGCAGCCAGATAGGGTTGAATGGGCAGTTCTTC. It translates to CASSQIGLNGQFF. The rearrangement uses TRBV5-4 and TRBJ2-1; no clear D gene. CDR3 size: 13 residues. Germline-derived CDR1 and CDR2 are SGHNT and YYREEE (reference sequence).

This clonotype turned up a few times. V usage is TRBV11-3 and J usage is TRBJ1-4; no clear D gene. Per the germline V gene, CDR1 is SGHNT and CDR2 is YENEEA. Trimming removed 4 bases from V and 5 bases from J, with 14 bases in between. The CDR3 covers 15 residues. CDR3 residues: CASSYRRIVNEKLFF. The CDR3 DNA is TGTGCCAGCAGCTATCGACGGATTGTGAATGAAAAACTGTTTTTT. The variable domain in full, with the rest retrieved from reference TRBV11-3 and TRBJ1-4, is EAGVVQSPRYKIIEKKQPVAFWCNPISGHNTLYWYLQNLGQGPELLIRYENEEAVDDSQLPKDRFSAERLKGVDSTLKIQPAELGDSAVYLCASSYRRIVNEKLFFGSGTQLSVL.

The rearrangement joins TRBV11-2 to TRBJ1-1; no reliable D call. V lost 5 bases and J lost 5, with 12 bases in between. The germline V gene has CDR1 SGHAT and CDR2 FQNNGV. This CDR3 region has 13 residues. CDR3 DNA: TGTGCCAGCAGCGGAGAGGTTGCGACTGAAGCTTTCTTT. It codes for CASSGEVATEAFF.

In this sample, this clonotype turned up a few times. This chain connects TRBV19 to TRBJ1-2; D is unclear. Between the trimmed V and J ends, which lost 4 bases and 4 bases, there was a span of 16 bases. Germline V gene lookup returns CDR1 LNHDA and CDR2 SQIVND (reference sequence). The CDR3 runs to 15 residues. CDR3 protein: CASSNQDGLSYGYTF. For the CDR3, the DNA is TGTGCCAGTAGTAATCAGGACGGATTGTCCTATGGCTACACCTTC.

At least ten counts were recorded for this clonotype. This chain joins TRBV5-1 and TRBJ1-1; D unclear. The CDR3 totals 12 residues. CDR1 is SGHRS, CDR2 YFSETQ, per germline. Trimming removed 1 base from V and 6 bases from J, with 7 bases in between. The CDR3 protein is CASSLQESEAFF. The CDR3 nucleotides are TGCGCCAGCAGCTTGCAGGAATCTGAAGCTTTCTTT.

To note about this clonotype: At one boundary the junction diverges from the germline segment, which might be a read error. This chain links TRBV5-1 with TRBJ2-2; 12 positions agree with TRBD2. Germline V gives CDR1 SGHRS, CDR2 YFSETQ. CDR3 size: 16 residues. The CDR3 DNA reads TGCGCCAGCAGCTTGGGACTAGCGGGAGTTTCCGGGGGGCTGTTTTTT. This codes for CASSLGLAGVSGGLFF.

This chain uses TRBV6-6 with TRBJ2-5; 11 bases fit TRBD1. With 6 bases clipped from V and 4 bases from J, the junction kept 7 bases outside the gene matches. Germline V gene lookup returns CDR1 MNHNY and CDR2 SVGAGI (reference sequence). CDR3 length: 15 amino acids. The DNA for the CDR3 is TGTGCCAGCAGCCCATTCGGGACAGGGGGAGAGACCCAGTACTTC. Translating it yields CASSPFGTGGETQYF.

With regard to this clonotype: One end of the junction does not line up with germline, which may come from a read error. The CDR3 sequence: CVSSIDRGRTGELFF. In DNA, the CDR3 is TGCGTCAGCAGCATAGACAGGGGAAGAACCGGGGAGCTGTTTTTT. The chain links TRBV5-4 to TRBJ2-2; 8 bases are shared with TRBD1. This CDR3 spans 15 amino acids. The V gene's germline CDR1 is SGHNT and CDR2 YYREEE (reference sequence).

The chain couples TRBV28 to TRBJ2-7, with TRBD1 matching over 7 bases. The germline gives CDR1 MDHEN, CDR2 SYDVKM. This CDR3 is 14 amino acids long. The CDR3 sequence is CAILAARGSNEQYF. The CDR3 DNA sequence: TGTGCTATCCTGGCAGCCAGGGGGAGTAACGAGCAGTACTTC.

This clonotype was detected a few times. The V call is TRBV6-5, the J call TRBJ2-5; the D is unclear. Germline V lookup: CDR1 MNHEY, CDR2 SVGAGI. CDR3 size: 15 residues. Trimming shortened V by 5 bases and J by 0 bases, and 13 bases separated the two germline ends. CDR3 sequence reads: CASSTLMANQETQYF. The CDR3 nucleotides read TGTGCCAGCAGTACCCTGATGGCAAACCAAGAGACCCAGTACTTC.

As concerns this clonotype: This may be a read error, as it is one base from a much larger clone. The rearrangement links TRBV30 to TRBJ2-7; TRBD2 agrees at 7 bases. Germline loops: CDR1 GTSNPN, CDR2 SVGIG (reference sequence). The CDR3 totals 15 residues. V shed 0 bases and J 0 bases; nucleotides not matched to a gene: 5. The CDR3 protein is CAWSVISGFSYEQYF. CDR3 nucleotide sequence: TGTGCCTGGAGTGTGATTAGCGGGTTCTCCTACGAGCAGTACTTC.